The entry below gives a single T cell receptor (beta chain) sequence along with its context. The data belong to a study of beta chain features in type 1 diabetes. TCRB transcripts that were expressed got sequenced, as all of the isolated RNA had been reverse transcribed. Measured with immunoSEQ multiplex PCR; TCRdb has only the in-frame clones, and not every one. In the table there are roughly 450,000 clones, around 10% of which are singletons. CD4+ cells of the naive, central memory, regulatory and stem cell-like memory types were sorted via CD45RO/CCR7/CD25/CD127/CD95/CD27. The sequence came from a woman younger than 35 in good health. Material: naive CD4+ T cells from blood.

The CDR3 DNA is TGTGCCACCAGCAGGGAGACAGTCTCTGGGGCCAACGTCCTGACTTTC. As protein: CATSRETVSGANVLTF. The chain employs TRBV15 and TRBJ2-6, with a tentative D call TRBD1 (5 bases). The germline gives CDR1 LNHNV, CDR2 YYDKDF (reference sequence). This CDR3 has 16 amino acids. V lost 3 bases, J lost 0 bases, and 9 bases lay in between.